The clone carrying this T cell receptor beta chain was seen many times. Its antigen is unknown. The sample originates from a study of T cells in Graves' hyperthyroidism and ophthalmopathy. The cohort's ophthalmopathy patients, a group with duration under 3 months, had a Clinical Activity Score of at least 3 and a NOSPECS grade of at least 4. The investigators amplified TCR beta CDR3 regions from RNA transcripts. TCR CDR3 underwent first-round RT-PCR with the HTBI primer set. One entry per CDR3 protein results from TCRdb running MiXCR on the multiplex PCR reads. The sample holds about 380,000 distinct CDR3 sequences, roughly 18% seen once. The V end lost 7 bases, the J end lost 3 bases, and 12 bases lay between the germline ends. Germline V CDR1 and CDR2: MDHEN, SYDVKM. The CDR3 length is 13 residues. Study findings and constraints: Blood samples included most of the expanded thyroid clonotypes exceeding 0.001. Ophthalmopathy and stable hyperthyroidism were separated by a 13 V-J model.

This sequence was found in a man aged 18 to 30 with Graves' ophthalmopathy. This chain links TRBV28 with TRBJ1-1; D is ambiguous. Sequenced: blood. CDR3 sequence reads: CASMTPGDTEAFF. The CDR3 nucleotides read TGTGCCAGCATGACACCGGGTGACACTGAAGCTTTCTTT.